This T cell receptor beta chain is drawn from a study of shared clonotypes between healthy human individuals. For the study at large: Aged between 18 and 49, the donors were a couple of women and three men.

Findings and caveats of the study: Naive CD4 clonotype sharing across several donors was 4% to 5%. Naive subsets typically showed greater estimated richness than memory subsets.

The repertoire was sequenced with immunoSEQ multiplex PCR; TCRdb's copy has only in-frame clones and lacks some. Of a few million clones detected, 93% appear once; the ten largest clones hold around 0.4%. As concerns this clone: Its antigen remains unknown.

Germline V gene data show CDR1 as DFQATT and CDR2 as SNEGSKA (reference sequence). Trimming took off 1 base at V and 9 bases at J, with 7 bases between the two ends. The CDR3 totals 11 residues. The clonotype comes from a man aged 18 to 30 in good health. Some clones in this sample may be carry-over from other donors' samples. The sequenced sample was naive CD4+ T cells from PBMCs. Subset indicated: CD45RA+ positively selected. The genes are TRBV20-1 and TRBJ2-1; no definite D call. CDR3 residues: CSARVGGEQFF. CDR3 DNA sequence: TGCAGTGCTAGAGTTGGTGGTGAGCAGTTCTTC.